This T cell receptor beta chain was sequenced in a study of blood T cells in healthy people across ages. The junction had 19 bases not matched to a gene; V was cut back by 7 bases and J by 2 bases. The CDR3 has 19 residues. Germline CDR1 is SGHVS and CDR2 is FNYEAQ. Alongside a J-beta primer mix, a sample-barcoded 5' primer served in a second PCR lasting roughly 6 to 12 cycles. TCRdb analysed the 5' RACE reads with MiXCR anew, one entry per CDR3 protein. The sample contains roughly 800,000 distinct CDR3 sequences, roughly 50% of which appear only once. The rearrangement links TRBV7-6 to TRBJ2-1, with 8 bases aligning to TRBD1. The source of this sequence is an older man in good health. The sample consisted of blood. The CDR3 nucleotides are TGTGCCAGCACTAACTCCAGATTCCGGGACAGGTTGACCTACAATGAGCAGTTCTTC. Protein sequence: CASTNSRFRDRLTYNEQFF.